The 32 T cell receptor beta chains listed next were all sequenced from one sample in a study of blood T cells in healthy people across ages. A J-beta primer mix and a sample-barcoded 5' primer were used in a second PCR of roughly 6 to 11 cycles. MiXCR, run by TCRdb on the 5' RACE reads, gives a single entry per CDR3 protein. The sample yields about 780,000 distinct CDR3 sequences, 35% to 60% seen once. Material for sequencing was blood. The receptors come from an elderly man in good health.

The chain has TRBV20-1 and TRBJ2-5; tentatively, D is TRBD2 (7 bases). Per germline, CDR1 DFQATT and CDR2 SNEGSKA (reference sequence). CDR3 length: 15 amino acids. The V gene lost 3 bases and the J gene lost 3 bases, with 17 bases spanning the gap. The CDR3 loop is CSASLAGALEETQYF. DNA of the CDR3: TGCAGTGCTAGTCTGGCGGGGGCCTTAGAAGAGACCCAGTACTTC.

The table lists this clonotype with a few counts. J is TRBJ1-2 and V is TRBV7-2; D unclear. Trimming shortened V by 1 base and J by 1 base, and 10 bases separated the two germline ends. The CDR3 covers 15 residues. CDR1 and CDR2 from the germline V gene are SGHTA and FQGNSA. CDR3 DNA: TGTGCCAGCAGCTTAGTTGGGTCTGGTAACTATGGCTACACCTTC. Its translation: CASSLVGSGNYGYTF.

The CDR3 region is CATRDPGQGEETQYF. CDR3 bases: TGTGCCACCAGGGATCCGGGACAGGGGGAGGAGACCCAGTACTTC. The chain is built from TRBV24-1 and TRBJ2-5; 11 nucleotides align to TRBD1. Looked up from germline, CDR1 is KGHDR and CDR2 is SFDVKD. The J segment lost 5 bases and the V segment lost 7 bases, leaving 8 bases of the junction unmatched. The CDR3 totals 15 residues.

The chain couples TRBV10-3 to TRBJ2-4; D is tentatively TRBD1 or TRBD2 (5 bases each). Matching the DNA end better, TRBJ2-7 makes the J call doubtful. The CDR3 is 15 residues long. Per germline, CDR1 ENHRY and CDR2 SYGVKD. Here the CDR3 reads CAISEPGPPSYEQYF. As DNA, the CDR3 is TGTGCCATCAGTGAGCCGGGACCCCCGAGCTACGAGCAGTACTTC.

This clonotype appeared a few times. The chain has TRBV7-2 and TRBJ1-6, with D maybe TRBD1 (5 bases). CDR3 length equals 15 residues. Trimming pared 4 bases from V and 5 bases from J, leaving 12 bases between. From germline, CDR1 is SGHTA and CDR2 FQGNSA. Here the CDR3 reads CASSYGAGNNSPLHF. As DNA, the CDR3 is TGTGCCAGCAGCTATGGGGCAGGGAATAATTCACCCCTCCACTTT.

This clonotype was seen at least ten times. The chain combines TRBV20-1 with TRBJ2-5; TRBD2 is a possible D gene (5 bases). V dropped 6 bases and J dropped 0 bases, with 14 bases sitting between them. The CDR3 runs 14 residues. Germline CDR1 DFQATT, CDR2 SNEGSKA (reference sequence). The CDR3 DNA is TGCAGTGCCATCCCGGGTAGCGACCAAGAGACCCAGTACTTC. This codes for CSAIPGSDQETQYF.

CDR3 amino acids: CASTPRLAGNNEQFF. The CDR3 region has the DNA TGTGCCAGCACCCCTAGACTAGCGGGGAACAATGAGCAGTTCTTC. The rearrangement links TRBV6-2 or TRBV6-3 to TRBJ2-1; the match to TRBD2 covers 11 bases. V lost 7 bases to trimming and J lost 5 bases; unmatched junction nucleotides: 7. Germline V gene sequence: CDR1 MNHEY, CDR2 SVGEGT. The CDR3 has 15 amino acids.

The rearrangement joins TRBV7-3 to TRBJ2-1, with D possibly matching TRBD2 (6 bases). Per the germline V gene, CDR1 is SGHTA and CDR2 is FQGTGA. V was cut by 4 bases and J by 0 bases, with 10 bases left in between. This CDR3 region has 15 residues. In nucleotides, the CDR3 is TGTGCCAGCAGCTCCATGACTAGCTCCTACAATGAGCAGTTCTTC. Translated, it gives CASSSMTSSYNEQFF. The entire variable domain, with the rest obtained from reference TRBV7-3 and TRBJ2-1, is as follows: GAGVSQTPSNKVTEKGKYVELRCDPISGHTALYWYRQSLGQGPEFLIYFQGTGAADDSGLPNDRFFAVRPEGSVSTLKIQRTERGDSAVYLCASSSMTSSYNEQFFGPGTRLTVL.

The CDR3 protein is CASSLDGHSGANVLTF. The CDR3 DNA reads TGCGCCAGCAGCTTGGATGGCCACTCTGGGGCCAACGTCCTGACTTTC. The chain recombines TRBV5-1 with TRBJ2-6, with D unclear. Looked up from germline, CDR1 is SGHRS and CDR2 is YFSETQ. Trimming shortened V by 0 bases and J by 0 bases, and 7 bases separated the two germline ends. The length of the CDR3 is 16 residues.

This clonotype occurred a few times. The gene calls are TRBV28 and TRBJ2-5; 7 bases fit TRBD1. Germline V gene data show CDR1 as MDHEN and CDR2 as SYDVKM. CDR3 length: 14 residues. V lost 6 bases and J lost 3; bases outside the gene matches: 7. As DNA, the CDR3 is TGTGCCAGCAGCACACCGGGACAGAAAGAGACCCAGTACTTC. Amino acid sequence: CASSTPGQKETQYF.

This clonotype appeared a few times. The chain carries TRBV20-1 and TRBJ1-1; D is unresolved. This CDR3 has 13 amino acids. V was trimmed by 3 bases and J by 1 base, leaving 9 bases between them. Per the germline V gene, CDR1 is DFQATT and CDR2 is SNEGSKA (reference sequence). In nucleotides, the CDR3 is TGCAGTGCTAGGTCGTCAGGGAACACTGAAGCTTTCTTT. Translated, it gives CSARSSGNTEAFF.

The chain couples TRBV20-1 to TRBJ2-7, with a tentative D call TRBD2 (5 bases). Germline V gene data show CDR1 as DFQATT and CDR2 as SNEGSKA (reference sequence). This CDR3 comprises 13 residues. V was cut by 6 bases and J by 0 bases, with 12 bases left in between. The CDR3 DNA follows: TGCAGTGCCGGTAGAGGGAACTCCTACGAGCAGTACTTC. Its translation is CSAGRGNSYEQYF.

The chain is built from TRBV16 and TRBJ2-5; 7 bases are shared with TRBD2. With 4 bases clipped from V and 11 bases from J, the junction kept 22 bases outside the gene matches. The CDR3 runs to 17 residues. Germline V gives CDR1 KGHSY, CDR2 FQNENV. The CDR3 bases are TGTGCCAGCAGCCCCTCTAGCGGTAACCCTACCTACAATGAGCAGTACTTC. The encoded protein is CASSPSSGNPTYNEQYF.

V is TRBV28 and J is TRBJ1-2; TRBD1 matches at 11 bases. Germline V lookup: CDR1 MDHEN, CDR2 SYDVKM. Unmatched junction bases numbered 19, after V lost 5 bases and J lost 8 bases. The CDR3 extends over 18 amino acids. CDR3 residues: CASSTSMPVGGQGDGYTF. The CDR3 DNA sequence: TGTGCCAGCAGTACCTCAATGCCTGTGGGGGGACAGGGGGACGGCTACACCTTC.

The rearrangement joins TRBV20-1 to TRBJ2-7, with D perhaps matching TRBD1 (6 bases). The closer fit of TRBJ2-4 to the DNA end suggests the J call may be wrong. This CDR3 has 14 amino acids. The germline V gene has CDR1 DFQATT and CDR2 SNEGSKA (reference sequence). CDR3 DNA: TGCAGTGCAGACCGGGGACAAGGGGGAAACATTCAGTACTTC. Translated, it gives CSADRGQGGNIQYF.

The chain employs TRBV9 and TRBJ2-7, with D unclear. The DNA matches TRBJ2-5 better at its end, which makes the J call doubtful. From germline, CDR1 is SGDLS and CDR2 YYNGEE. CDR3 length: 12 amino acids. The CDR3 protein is CASSVKGETQYF. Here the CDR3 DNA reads TGTGCCAGCAGCGTTAAGGGCGAGACCCAGTACTTC.

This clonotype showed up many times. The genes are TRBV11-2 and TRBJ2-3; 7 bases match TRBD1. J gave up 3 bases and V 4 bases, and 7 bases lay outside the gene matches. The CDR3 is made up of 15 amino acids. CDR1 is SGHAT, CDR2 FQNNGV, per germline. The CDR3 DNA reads TGTGCCAGCAGCTACGACAGGGAGATAACAGATACGCAGTATTTT. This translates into CASSYDREITDTQYF. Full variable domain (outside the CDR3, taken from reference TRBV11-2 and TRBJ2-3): EAGVAQSPRYKIIEKRQSVAFWCNPISGHATLYWYQQILGQGPKLLIQFQNNGVVDDSQLPKDRFSAERLKGVDSTLKIQPAKLEDSAVYLCASSYDREITDTQYFGPGTRLTVL.

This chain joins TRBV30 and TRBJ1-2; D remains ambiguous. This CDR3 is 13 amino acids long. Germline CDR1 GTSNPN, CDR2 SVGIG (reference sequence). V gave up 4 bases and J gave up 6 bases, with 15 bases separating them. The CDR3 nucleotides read TGTGCCTGGAATGTAACCGTCTCAGATGGCTACACCTTC. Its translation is CAWNVTVSDGYTF. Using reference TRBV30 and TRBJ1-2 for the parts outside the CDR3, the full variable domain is SQTIHQWPATLVQPVGSPLSLECTVEGTSNPNLYWYRQAAGRGLQLLFYSVGIGQISSEVPQNLSASRPQDRQFILSSKKLLLSDSGFYLCAWNVTVSDGYTFGSGTRLTVV.

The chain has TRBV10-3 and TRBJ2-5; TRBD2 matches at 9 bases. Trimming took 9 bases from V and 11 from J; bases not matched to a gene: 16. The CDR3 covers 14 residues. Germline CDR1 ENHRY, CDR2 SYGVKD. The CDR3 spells CAIRAGGGHNEQYF. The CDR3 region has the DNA TGTGCCATTCGAGCGGGAGGCGGGCACAATGAGCAGTACTTC.

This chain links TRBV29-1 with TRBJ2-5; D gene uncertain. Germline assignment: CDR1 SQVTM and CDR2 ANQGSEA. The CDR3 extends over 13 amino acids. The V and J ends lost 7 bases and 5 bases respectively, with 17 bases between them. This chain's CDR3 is CSAQTARRETQYF. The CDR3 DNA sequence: TGCAGCGCCCAAACAGCTAGACGGGAGACCCAGTACTTC. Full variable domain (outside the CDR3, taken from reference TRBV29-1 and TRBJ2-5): SAVISQKPSRDICQRGTSLTIQCQVDSQVTMMFWYRQQPGQSLTLIATANQGSEATYESGFVIDKFPISRPNLTFSTLTVSNMSPEDSSIYLCSAQTARRETQYFGPGTRLLVL.

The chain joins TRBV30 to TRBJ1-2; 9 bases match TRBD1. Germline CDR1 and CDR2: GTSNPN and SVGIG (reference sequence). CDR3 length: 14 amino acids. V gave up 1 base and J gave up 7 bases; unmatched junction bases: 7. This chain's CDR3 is CAWSGVQGAFGYTF. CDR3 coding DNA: TGTGCCTGGAGTGGGGTACAGGGGGCCTTTGGCTACACCTTC.

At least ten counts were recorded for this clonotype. CDR3 nucleotides: TGCAGTGCCCAGGCGACAGGGCTCCTCGGCGAGCAGTACTTC. Protein: CSAQATGLLGEQYF. This chain uses TRBV20-1 with TRBJ2-7, with 7 bases lining up with TRBD1. J lost 6 bases, V lost 6 bases, and 14 bases had no gene match. The CDR3 sequence is 14 residues long. Germline V gene lookup returns CDR1 DFQATT and CDR2 SNEGSKA (reference sequence).

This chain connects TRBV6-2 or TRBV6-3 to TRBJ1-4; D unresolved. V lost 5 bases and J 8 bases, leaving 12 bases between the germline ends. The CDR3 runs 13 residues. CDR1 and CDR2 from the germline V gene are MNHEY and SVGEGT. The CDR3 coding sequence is TGTGCCAGCAGTCCAGGACCGGGAGAAAAACTGTTTTTT. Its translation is CASSPGPGEKLFF.

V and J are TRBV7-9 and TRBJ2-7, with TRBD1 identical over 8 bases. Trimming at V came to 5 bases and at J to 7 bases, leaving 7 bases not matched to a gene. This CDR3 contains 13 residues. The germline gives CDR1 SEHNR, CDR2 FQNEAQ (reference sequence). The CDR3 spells CASSKGQGNEQYF. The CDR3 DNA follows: TGTGCCAGCAGCAAAGGACAGGGTAATGAGCAGTACTTC.

The CDR3 sequence: CASGRDSPWGYTF. For the CDR3, the DNA is TGTGCCAGCGGTAGAGACAGCCCCTGGGGCTACACCTTC. V and J are TRBV2 and TRBJ1-2, with D perhaps matching TRBD1 (5 bases). CDR3 length: 13 amino acids. CDR1 and CDR2 (germline): SNHLY, FYNNEI. V gave up 8 bases and J gave up 8 bases, with 18 bases separating them.

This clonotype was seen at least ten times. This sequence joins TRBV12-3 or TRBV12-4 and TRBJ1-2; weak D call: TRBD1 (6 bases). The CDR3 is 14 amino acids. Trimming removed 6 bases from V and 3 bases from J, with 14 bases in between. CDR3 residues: CASSPRGGDYGYTF. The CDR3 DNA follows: TGTGCCAGCAGCCCCCGAGGGGGTGACTATGGCTACACCTTC.

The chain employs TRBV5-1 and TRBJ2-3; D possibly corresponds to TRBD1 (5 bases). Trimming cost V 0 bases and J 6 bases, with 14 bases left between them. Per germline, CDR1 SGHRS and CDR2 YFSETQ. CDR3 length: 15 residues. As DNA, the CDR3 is TGCGCCAGCAGCTTGGATGGCAGGGTAGGGGATACGCAGTATTTT. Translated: CASSLDGRVGDTQYF.

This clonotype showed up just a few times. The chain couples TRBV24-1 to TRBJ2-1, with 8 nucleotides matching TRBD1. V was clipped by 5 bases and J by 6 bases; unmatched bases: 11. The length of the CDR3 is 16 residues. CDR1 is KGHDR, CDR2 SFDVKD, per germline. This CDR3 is CATSAYGQGGGNEQFF. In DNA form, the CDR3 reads TGTGCCACCAGTGCCTATGGACAGGGAGGTGGCAATGAGCAGTTCTTC.

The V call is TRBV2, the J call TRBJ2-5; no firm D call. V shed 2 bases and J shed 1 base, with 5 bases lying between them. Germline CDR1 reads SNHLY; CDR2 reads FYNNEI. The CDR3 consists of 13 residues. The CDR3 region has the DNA TGTGCCAGCAGTGAATTCAGCCAAGAGACCCAGTACTTC. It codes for CASSEFSQETQYF.

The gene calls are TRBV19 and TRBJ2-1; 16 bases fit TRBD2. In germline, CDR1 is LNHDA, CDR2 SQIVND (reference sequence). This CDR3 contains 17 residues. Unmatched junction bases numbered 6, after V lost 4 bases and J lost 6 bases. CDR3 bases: TGTGCCAGTAGTAGGGGACTAGCGGGAGGGGTTGGCAATGAGCAGTTCTTC. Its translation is CASSRGLAGGVGNEQFF.

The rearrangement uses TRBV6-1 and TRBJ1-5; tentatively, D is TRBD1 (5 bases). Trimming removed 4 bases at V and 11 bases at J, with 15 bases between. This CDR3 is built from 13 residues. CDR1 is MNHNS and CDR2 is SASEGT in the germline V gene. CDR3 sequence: CASSVQGRGTQHF. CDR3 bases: TGTGCCAGCAGTGTTCAGGGCCGTGGGACCCAGCATTTT.

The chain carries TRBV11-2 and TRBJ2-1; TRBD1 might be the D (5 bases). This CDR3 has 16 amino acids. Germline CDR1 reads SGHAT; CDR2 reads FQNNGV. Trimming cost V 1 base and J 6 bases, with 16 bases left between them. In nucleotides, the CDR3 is TGTGCCAGCAGCTTAGGACAGAGTGCAAGGGTCAATGAGCAGTTCTTC. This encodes CASSLGQSARVNEQFF.